This T cell receptor (beta chain) was identified during a study of spatial heterogeneity in lung cancer. Across the whole study: TCR transcript counts in tumor regions correlated strongly with a T cell module score from matched bulk RNA-seq.

The time point was: sample taken at primary tumor resection. Unsorted whole RNA of tumor, nontumor lung or frozen PBMC was sequenced. Findings and limits, study-wide: Tumoral mutation counts were tracked by counts of expanded intratumoral alpha and beta TCRs. There was tracking of ubiquitous and regional nonsynonymous mutations by the respective counts of ubiquitous and regional expanded TCRs.

This clonotype appeared many times. Its antigen remains unknown. Trimming shortened V by 5 bases and J by 6 bases, and 12 bases separated the two germline ends. This CDR3 has 12 residues. Germline CDR1 DFQATT, CDR2 SNEGSKA (reference sequence). Each TCR cDNA molecule bore a unique molecular identifier. TCRdb passed the 5' RACE reads through MiXCR, listing each CDR3 protein once. The sample lists over 8,500 distinct CDR3 sequences, roughly an eighth occurring once. This sample comprised lung tumor tissue, obtained at surgery. J is TRBJ2-3 and V is TRBV20-1; D possibly corresponds to TRBD2 (6 bases). The clonotype comes from a male donor with early-stage non-small cell lung cancer. The CDR3: CSAEREADTQYF. DNA of the CDR3: TGCAGTGCTGAGAGGGAGGCCGATACGCAGTATTTT.